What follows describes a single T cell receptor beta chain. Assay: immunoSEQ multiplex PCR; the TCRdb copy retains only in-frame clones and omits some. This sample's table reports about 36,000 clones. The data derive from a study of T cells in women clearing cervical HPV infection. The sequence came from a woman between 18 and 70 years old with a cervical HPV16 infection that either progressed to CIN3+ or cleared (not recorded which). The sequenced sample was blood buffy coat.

CDR3: CASGTGRSYEQYF. CDR3 bases read: TGTGCCAGTGGGACAGGCCGCTCCTACGAG. The chain recombines TRBV19 with TRBJ2-7; 8 positions agree with TRBD1. The read falls 3 residues short of the CDR3 end, and the missing part is taken from the germline J gene. Germline CDR1 reads LNHDA; CDR2 reads SQIVND (reference sequence). There are 13 residues in the CDR3. After removal of 8 bases from V and 0 bases from J, the junction contained 3 bases not matched to a gene.